This TCR beta chain was sequenced in a study of monozygotic twins with inflammatory bowel disease. A total RNA quantity of 3500 ng went into each TCR library. TCRdb reanalyzed the 5' RACE reads, giving one entry per CDR3 protein sequence and no DNA. Here the sample table reports approximately 400,000 distinct CDR3 sequences. The study, taken as a whole, reports: Differing immunosuppressive treatments may have added variability to patient repertoires. Discrimination among different T cell subtypes was not achievable.

Comments on this clonotype: Its antigen is undetermined.

Without any T cell sorting, total RNA was isolated from whole blood. From germline, CDR1 is DFQATT and CDR2 SNEGSKA (reference sequence). This CDR3 spans 13 amino acids. The receptor was derived from a human donor with ulcerative colitis or Crohn's disease, or a healthy co-twin of an affected twin (not recorded which). The chain couples TRBV20-1 to TRBJ1-3; without DNA, the TCRdb call of TRBD1 cannot be checked. Sequencing was carried out using blood. CDR3 loop: CSASGTAGNTIYF.